The 10 T cell receptor beta chains below come from one sample, sequenced in a study of OX40 agonist ivuxolimab in advanced cancers. Sequencing used immunoSEQ multiplex PCR; TCRdb keeps in-frame clones, though not all of them. The sample lists about 36,000 clones, 74% occurring once. Material: CD4+ or CD8+ T cells sorted from blood, obtained in a trial of the OX40 agonist ivuxolimab. These receptors were collected from an adult with an advanced solid tumor such as melanoma, head and neck, liver or kidney cancer.

The chain is built from TRBV6-5 and TRBJ2-1; 7 bases align to TRBD1. The CDR3 covers 12 residues. V was pared by 6 bases and J by 12 bases, with 8 bases of the junction left unmatched. The V gene's germline CDR1 is MNHEY and CDR2 SVGAGI. Here the CDR3 DNA reads TGTGCCAGCAGCGCAGACCGGGACAGGCAGTTCTTC. Protein: CASSADRDRQFF.

The genes are TRBV6-6 and TRBJ1-1, with D possibly being TRBD1 (5 bases). The CDR3 has 13 amino acids. Trimming took off 6 bases at V and 0 bases at J, with 8 bases between the two ends. The V gene's germline CDR1 is MNHNY and CDR2 SVGAGI (reference sequence). The CDR3 protein is CASRLTVNTEAFF. CDR3 in DNA: TGTGCCAGCAGATTGACAGTGAACACTGAAGCTTTCTTT.

This rearrangement joins TRBV15 to TRBJ1-4; D may be TRBD1 (6 bases). The CDR3 spans 14 residues. The germline gives CDR1 LNHNV, CDR2 YYDKDF (reference sequence). Trimming removed 3 bases at V and 5 bases at J, with 10 bases between. This chain's CDR3 is CATSRGGRNEKLFF. Written as DNA, the CDR3 is TGTGCCACCAGCAGGGGGGGCCGGAATGAAAAACTGTTTTTT.

On this clone itself: Lacking the conserved final phenylalanine or tryptophan, this CDR3 likely reflects a read error. This chain uses TRBV5-1 with TRBJ1-2; possible D gene TRBD1, 5 bases. Per germline, CDR1 SGHRS and CDR2 YFSETQ. This CDR3 spans 15 amino acids. V was cut by 2 bases and J by 2 bases, with 13 bases left in between. CDR3 amino acids: CASSLGGEGNYGYTS. DNA of the CDR3: TGCGCCAGCAGCTTAGGAGGGGAGGGGAACTATGGCTACACCTCC.

This sequence joins TRBV6-6 and TRBJ2-5; no clear D. Between the trimmed V and J ends, which lost 0 bases and 5 bases, there was a span of 13 bases. From germline, CDR1 is MNHNY and CDR2 SVGAGI (reference sequence). This CDR3 is 15 amino acids long. CDR3 nucleotides: TGTGCCAGCAGTTACTCAGCCCTGGCGATGGAGACCCAGTACTTC. This sequence encodes CASSYSALAMETQYF.

The genes are TRBV5-1 and TRBJ1-1, with no clear D. In germline, CDR1 is SGHRS, CDR2 YFSETQ. Trimming removed 0 bases at V and 4 bases at J, with 4 bases between. The CDR3 runs 12 residues. CDR3 coding DNA: TGCGCCAGCAGCTTGGAGGGCACTGAAGCTTTCTTT. Amino acids: CASSLEGTEAFF.

The chain carries TRBV11-2 and TRBJ2-1, with D unresolved. Germline V gene data show CDR1 as SGHAT and CDR2 as FQNNGV. V lost 1 base to trimming and J lost 1 base, with 8 bases between them. This CDR3 is 15 amino acids long. The CDR3 DNA reads TGTGCCAGCAGCTTAGGGGTTGAGTCCTACAATGAGCAGTTCTTC. Translation gives CASSLGVESYNEQFF.

The chain joins TRBV29-1 to TRBJ1-1; possible D gene TRBD1, 5 bases. This CDR3 comprises 19 residues. Germline V CDR1 and CDR2: SQVTM, ANQGSEA. V lost 0 bases, J lost 3 bases, and 26 bases lay in between. CDR3 nucleotides: TGCAGCGTTGAAGACTTCGGGGACTCGGGGGGTTATCGGGACACTGAAGCTTTCTTT. Protein sequence: CSVEDFGDSGGYRDTEAFF.

V and J are TRBV18 and TRBJ2-5; unclear D gene. V gave up 1 base and J gave up 3 bases, with 6 bases separating them. The CDR3 is 13 amino acids. Germline V gene lookup returns CDR1 KGHSH and CDR2 LQKENI. CDR3 coding DNA: TGTGCCAGCTCACCACTTCTCAAAGAGACCCAGTACTTC. Its protein product is CASSPLLKETQYF.

The V call is TRBV4-1, the J call TRBJ1-1; D uncertain. Looked up from germline, CDR1 is MGHRA and CDR2 is YSYEKL. This CDR3 is 13 amino acids long. V gave up 1 base and J gave up 0 bases, with 3 bases separating them. In DNA, the CDR3 is TGCGCCAGCAGCCAAGTTGTGAACACTGAAGCTTTCTTT. Its protein is CASSQVVNTEAFF.